This T cell receptor (beta chain) was obtained from a study of cytomegalovirus exposure and HLA in healthy donors. Study conclusions and caveats: An apparent linkage of common viral pathogens to several of the most significant clusters emerged in a later analysis. It was around 160 TCR beta chains that were listed as cytomegalovirus-associated.

About this clone: Its antigen is still unknown.

The CDR3 spans 16 residues. Germline CDR1 SGHRS, CDR2 YFSETQ. The V and J ends lost 4 bases and 5 bases respectively, with 21 bases between them. Amplification used 60 Vbeta primers and 13 Jbeta primers. Clones were sequenced by immunoSEQ multiplex PCR, and TCRdb holds only the in-frame ones, with some missing. The sample lists about 130,000 clones, about 73% occurring once. The chain uses TRBV5-1 and TRBJ2-5; maybe TRBD2 (6 bases). The origin of this receptor is a human donor in good health. Sequenced sample: PBMCs. CDR3 residues: CASSPGLRLVSETQYF. The CDR3, as DNA: TGCGCCAGCAGCCCAGGACTAAGGTTGGTTTCGGAGACCCAGTACTTC.